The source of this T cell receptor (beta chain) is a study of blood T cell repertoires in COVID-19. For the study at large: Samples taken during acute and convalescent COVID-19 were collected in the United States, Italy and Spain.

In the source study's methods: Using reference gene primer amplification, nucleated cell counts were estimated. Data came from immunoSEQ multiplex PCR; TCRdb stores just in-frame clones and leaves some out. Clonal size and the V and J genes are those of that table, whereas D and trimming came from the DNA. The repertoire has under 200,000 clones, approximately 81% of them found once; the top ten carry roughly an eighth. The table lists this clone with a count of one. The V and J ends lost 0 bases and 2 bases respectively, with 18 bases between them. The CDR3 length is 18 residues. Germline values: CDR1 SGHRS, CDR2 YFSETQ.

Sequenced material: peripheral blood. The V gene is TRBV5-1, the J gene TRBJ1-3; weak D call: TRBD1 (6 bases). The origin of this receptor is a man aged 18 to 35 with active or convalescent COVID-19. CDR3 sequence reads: CASSLDGDTRGTGNTIYF. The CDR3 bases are TGCGCCAGCAGCTTGGACGGGGACACGAGGGGCACTGGAAACACCATATATTTT.